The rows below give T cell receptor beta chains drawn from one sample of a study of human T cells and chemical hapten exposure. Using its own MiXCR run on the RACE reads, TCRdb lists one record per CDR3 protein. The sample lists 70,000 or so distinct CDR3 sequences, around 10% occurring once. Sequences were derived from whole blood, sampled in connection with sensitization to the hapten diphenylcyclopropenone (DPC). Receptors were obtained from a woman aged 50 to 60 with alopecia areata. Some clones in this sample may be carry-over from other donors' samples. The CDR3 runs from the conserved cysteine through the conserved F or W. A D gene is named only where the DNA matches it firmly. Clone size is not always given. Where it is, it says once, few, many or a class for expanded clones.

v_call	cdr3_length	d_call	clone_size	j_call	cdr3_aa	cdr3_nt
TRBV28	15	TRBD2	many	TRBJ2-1	CASIPSGRAHNEQFF	TGTGCCAGCATCCCTAGCGGGAGAGCCCACAATGAGCAGTTCTTC
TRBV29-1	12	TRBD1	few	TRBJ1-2	CSVEDQGGGYTF	TGCAGCGTTGAAGATCAGGGGGGTGGCTACACCTTC
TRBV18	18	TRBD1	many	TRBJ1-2	CASSPIGQGAAERYGYTF	TGTGCCAGCTCACCGATCGGACAGGGGGCCGCAGAAAGATATGGCTACACCTTC
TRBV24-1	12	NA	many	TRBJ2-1	CATSQPSGAEFF	TGTGCCACCAGTCAACCTAGTGGTGCGGAGTTCTTC
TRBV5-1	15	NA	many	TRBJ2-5	CASSLAFTGKETQYF	TGCGCCAGCAGCTTGGCGTTCACAGGAAAAGAGACCCAGTACTTC
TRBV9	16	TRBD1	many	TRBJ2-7	CASSVAGTGSSYEQYF	TGTGCCAGCAGCGTAGCGGGGACAGGGTCCTCCTACGAGCAGTACTTC
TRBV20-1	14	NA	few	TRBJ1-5	CSARDRRGNQPQHF	TGCAGTGCTAGAGATAGAAGGGGAAATCAGCCCCAGCATTTT
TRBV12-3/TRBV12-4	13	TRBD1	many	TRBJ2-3	CASSRNRGDTQYF	TGTGCCAGCAGCCGCAACAGGGGAGATACGCAGTATTTT
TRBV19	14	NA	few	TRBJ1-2	CASSNPGEIYGYTF	TGTGCCAGTAGTAACCCGGGAGAGATTTATGGCTACACCTTC
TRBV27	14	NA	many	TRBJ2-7	CASSLRPGPYEQYF	TGTGCCAGCAGTTTAAGACCAGGTCCCTACGAGCAGTACTTC
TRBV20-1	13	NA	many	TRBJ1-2	CSAAGASNYGYTF	TGCAGTGCCGCAGGGGCATCCAACTATGGCTACACCTTC
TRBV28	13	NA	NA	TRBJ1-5	CASRGRGNQPQHF	TGTGCCAGCAGAGGGAGGGGGAATCAGCCCCAGCATTTT
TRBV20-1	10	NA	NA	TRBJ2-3	CSATVEAQYF	TGCAGTGCTACCGTCGAAGCGCAGTATTTT
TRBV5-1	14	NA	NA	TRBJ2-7	CASSPTVPKDEQYF	TGCGCCAGCAGCCCGACAGTGCCAAAGGACGAGCAGTACTTC
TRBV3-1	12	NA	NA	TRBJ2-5	CASSQPRQTQYF	TGTGCCAGCAGCCAGCCGAGGCAGACCCAGTACTTC
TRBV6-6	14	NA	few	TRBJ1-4	CASSSGRDNEKLFF	TGTGCCAGCAGCTCCGGGAGAGATAATGAAAAACTGTTTTTT
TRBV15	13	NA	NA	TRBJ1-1	CVTSRDPGTEAFF	TGTGTCACCAGCAGAGATCCGGGCACTGAAGCTTTCTTT
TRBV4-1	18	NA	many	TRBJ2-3	CASSQDDRAEIGTDTQYF	TGCGCCAGCAGCCAAGATGACCGGGCCGAGATTGGCACAGATACGCAGTATTTT
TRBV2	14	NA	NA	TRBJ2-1	CASGAQSSYNEQFF	TGTGCCTCCGGGGCCCAAAGCTCCTACAATGAGCAGTTCTTC
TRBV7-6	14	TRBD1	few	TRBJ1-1	CASSLQGAGTEAFF	TGTGCCAGCAGCTTACAGGGGGCTGGCACTGAAGCTTTCTTT
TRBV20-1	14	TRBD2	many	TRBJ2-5	CSASTAGGRETQYF	TGCAGTGCTTCCACGGCCGGGGGGAGGGAGACCCAGTACTTC
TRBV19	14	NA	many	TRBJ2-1	CASSIWGQRGEQFF	TGTGCCAGTAGTATTTGGGGGCAAAGGGGTGAGCAGTTCTTC
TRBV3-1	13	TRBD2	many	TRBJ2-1	CASSQLAGREQFF	TGTGCCAGCAGCCAACTAGCGGGACGTGAGCAGTTCTTC
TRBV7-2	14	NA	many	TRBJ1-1	CASSPYTGQTEAFF	TGTGCCAGCAGCCCTTACACAGGGCAGACTGAAGCTTTCTTT
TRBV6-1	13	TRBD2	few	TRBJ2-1	CASRLAGGGEQFF	TGTGCCAGCAGGCTAGCGGGAGGAGGTGAGCAGTTCTTC
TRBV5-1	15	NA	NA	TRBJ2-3	CASSPGIGGTDTQYF	TGCGCCAGCAGCCCCGGTATTGGGGGCACAGATACGCAGTATTTT
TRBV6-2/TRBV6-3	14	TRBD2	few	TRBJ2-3	CASSGTSGTDTQYF	TGTGCCAGCAGCGGGACTAGCGGCACAGATACGCAGTATTTT
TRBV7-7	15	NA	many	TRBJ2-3	CASSLSPTPGDTQYF	TGTGCCAGCAGCTTATCGCCCACCCCGGGCGATACGCAGTATTTT